The subject of this entry is one T cell receptor (beta chain). CDR3 length equals 15 residues. Trimming cost V 6 bases and J 5 bases, with 19 bases left between them. Germline assignment: CDR1 SNHLY and CDR2 FYNNEI. MiXCR was run by TCRdb on the 5' RACE reads, yielding one entry per CDR3 protein. The table lists approximately 150,000 distinct CDR3 sequences, roughly 15% of them singletons. The data belong to a study of T-cell memory formation after mild COVID-19. The chain links TRBV2 to TRBJ1-2; D might be TRBD1 (6 bases). Sequencing was done on a sample of PBMCs or a T cell subset sorted from them (not recorded which). The source of this sequence is an adult woman who had mild COVID-19 (a few samples of this study predate the infection). Cell type and time point are not known. The CDR3, as DNA: TGTGCCAGCAGGGCACAGGGTTCCGGCACGTATGGCTACACCTTC. Translation: CASRAQGSGTYGYTF.